This TCR beta chain was sequenced during a study of metastatic and nonmetastatic thyroid tumors. About the research overall: Blood and tumor or nodule tissue repertoires from malignant and benign thyroid patients were compared. Study-level results: Malignant thyroid tumors reportedly exceeded benign nodules significantly in TCR beta diversity, with the difference appearing in blood and tumor.

There are 14 residues in the CDR3. The ends were cut back, 2 bases at V and 0 bases at J, with 7 bases in the middle. Germline V gene lookup returns CDR1 MNHEY and CDR2 SMNVEV (reference sequence). This clone has just a few counts. The antigen remains undetermined. Within the sample, other DNA sequences also encode this same CDR3. Prior to thyroid surgery, none of the patients had received any treatment. Authors' analysis steps: Researchers built a distant-metastasis classifier for papillary thyroid cancer that drew on CDR3 differences across clinicopathological groups. TCRdb reassembled clones from the PCR reads with MiXCR. These V and J calls originate from TCRdb's pipeline instead of the authors' own analysis. The sample includes about 62,000 clones, approximately 4.1% seen only once; the top ten take around 22%.

This TCR derives from a female donor with papillary thyroid cancer or a benign thyroid nodule (not recorded which). Some clones in this sample may be carry-over from other donors' samples. The sample was blood. The gene calls are TRBV27 and TRBJ1-1; tentative D call: TRBD1 (6 bases). In DNA form, the CDR3 reads TGTGCCAGCAGTTTAACAGGGATGAACACTGAAGCTTTCTTT. Protein sequence: CASSLTGMNTEAFF.